This record concerns one TCR beta chain sequence. This sample is drawn from a study of control samples from healthy donors and cancer patients. The ends were cut back, 3 bases at V and 4 bases at J, with 10 bases in the middle. Germline CDR1 reads MNHEY; CDR2 reads SMNVEV (reference sequence). The CDR3 spans 14 residues. This table comes from immunoSEQ multiplex PCR, and its TCRdb copy is limited to in-frame clones, with some not included. The data hold about 120,000 clones, with more than 70% observed a single time. This TCR derives from a man in his fifties or sixties in good health. This chain links TRBV27 with TRBJ2-1; possibly TRBD1 or TRBD2 for D (5 bases each). The sequencing sample was made of blood. The CDR3 loop is CASSLRGPYNEQFF. CDR3 nucleotide sequence: TGTGCCAGCAGTTTGAGGGGCCCGTACAATGAGCAGTTCTTC.